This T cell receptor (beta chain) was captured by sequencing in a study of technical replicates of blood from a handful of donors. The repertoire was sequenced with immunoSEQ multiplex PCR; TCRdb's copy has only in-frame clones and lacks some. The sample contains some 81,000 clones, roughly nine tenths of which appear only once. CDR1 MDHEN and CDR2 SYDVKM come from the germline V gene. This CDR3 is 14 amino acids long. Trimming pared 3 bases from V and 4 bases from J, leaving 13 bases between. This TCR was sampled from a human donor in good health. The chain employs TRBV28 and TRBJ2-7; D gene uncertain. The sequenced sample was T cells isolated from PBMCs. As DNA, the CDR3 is TGTGCCAGCAGTTTTCGCACAGATCTTTACGAGCAGTACTTC. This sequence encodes CASSFRTDLYEQYF.